A selection of T cell receptor beta chains follows, all from one sample in a study of Graves' ophthalmopathy and Graves' hyperthyroidism. MiXCR, run by TCRdb on the multiplex PCR reads, gives a single entry per CDR3 protein. The repertoire consists of hundreds of thousands of distinct CDR3 sequences, with approximately 40% occurring once and the leading ten covering 40% to 45%. The sequenced sample was peripheral blood. The receptors here all came from an adult man with Graves' ophthalmopathy. CDR3s leave out the opening cysteine and the closing phenylalanine or tryptophan.

v_call: TRBV10-2; j_call: TRBJ2-7; cdr3_aa: ASRATGPYEQY
v_call: TRBV29-1; j_call: TRBJ2-5; cdr3_aa: SVDGGAQTQY
v_call: TRBV7-3; j_call: TRBJ2-2; cdr3_aa: ASSLSPETGELF
v_call: TRBV7-9; j_call: TRBJ1-1; cdr3_aa: ASSSAGGYTEAF
v_call: TRBV7-6; j_call: TRBJ2-5; cdr3_aa: ASSLARTSFETQY
v_call: TRBV7-2; j_call: TRBJ1-2; cdr3_aa: ASSPTGRKVEFNYGYT
v_call: TRBV6-5; j_call: TRBJ1-1; cdr3_aa: ASRDSYNTEAF
v_call: TRBV7-6; j_call: TRBJ2-5; cdr3_aa: ASSSVVSAGVQTQY
v_call: TRBV10-3; j_call: TRBJ2-5; cdr3_aa: AISVDRAQETQY
v_call: TRBV15; j_call: TRBJ2-7; cdr3_aa: ATSSPYRDRSSYEQY
v_call: TRBV20-1; j_call: TRBJ1-6; cdr3_aa: SARRGTYNSPLH
v_call: TRBV15; j_call: TRBJ2-7; cdr3_aa: ATSRDRASGPGRA
v_call: TRBV29-1; j_call: TRBJ1-1; cdr3_aa: SVESGPMRAMSEAF
v_call: TRBV25-1; j_call: TRBJ1-6; cdr3_aa: ASSSIRGGQRKVDSPLH
v_call: TRBV5-4; j_call: TRBJ1-5; cdr3_aa: ASSQDHEENQPQH
v_call: TRBV7-9; j_call: TRBJ2-2; cdr3_aa: AASPYSGVGTGELF
v_call: TRBV10-3; j_call: TRBJ1-1; cdr3_aa: ASSYMGQIPMNTEAF
v_call: TRBV2; j_call: TRBJ1-2; cdr3_aa: ASVGIAPNYGYT
v_call: TRBV2; j_call: TRBJ2-2; cdr3_aa: ASMWRDTNTGELF
v_call: TRBV20-1; j_call: TRBJ2-5; cdr3_aa: SAEKDGRGGQETQY
v_call: TRBV10-3; j_call: TRBJ1-2; cdr3_aa: AISEDEGGHGYT
v_call: TRBV7-9; j_call: TRBJ2-2; cdr3_aa: ASSGGGAGKAGELF
v_call: TRBV2; j_call: TRBJ2-7; cdr3_aa: ASRGTLREQY